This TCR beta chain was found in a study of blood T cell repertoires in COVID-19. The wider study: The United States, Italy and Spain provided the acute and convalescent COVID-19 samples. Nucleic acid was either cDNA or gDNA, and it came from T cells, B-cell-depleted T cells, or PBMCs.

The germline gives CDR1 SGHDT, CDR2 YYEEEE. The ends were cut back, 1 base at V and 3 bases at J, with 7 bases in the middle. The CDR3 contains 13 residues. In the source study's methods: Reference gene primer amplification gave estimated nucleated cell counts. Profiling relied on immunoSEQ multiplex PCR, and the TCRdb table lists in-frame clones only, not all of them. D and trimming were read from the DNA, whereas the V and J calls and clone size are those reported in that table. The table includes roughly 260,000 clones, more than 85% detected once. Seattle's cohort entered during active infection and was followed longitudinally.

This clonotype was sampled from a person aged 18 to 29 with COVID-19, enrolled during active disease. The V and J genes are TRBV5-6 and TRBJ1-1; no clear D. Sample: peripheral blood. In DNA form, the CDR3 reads TGTGCCAGCAGCTTGTCGGGTTACACTGAAGCTTTCTTT. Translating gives CASSLSGYTEAFF. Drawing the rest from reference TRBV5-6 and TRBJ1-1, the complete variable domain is DAGVTQSPTHLIKTRGQQVTLRCSPKSGHDTVSWYQQALGQGPQFIFQYYEEEERQRGNFPDRFSGHQFPNYSSELNVNALLLGDSALYLCASSLSGYTEAFFGQGTRLTVV.